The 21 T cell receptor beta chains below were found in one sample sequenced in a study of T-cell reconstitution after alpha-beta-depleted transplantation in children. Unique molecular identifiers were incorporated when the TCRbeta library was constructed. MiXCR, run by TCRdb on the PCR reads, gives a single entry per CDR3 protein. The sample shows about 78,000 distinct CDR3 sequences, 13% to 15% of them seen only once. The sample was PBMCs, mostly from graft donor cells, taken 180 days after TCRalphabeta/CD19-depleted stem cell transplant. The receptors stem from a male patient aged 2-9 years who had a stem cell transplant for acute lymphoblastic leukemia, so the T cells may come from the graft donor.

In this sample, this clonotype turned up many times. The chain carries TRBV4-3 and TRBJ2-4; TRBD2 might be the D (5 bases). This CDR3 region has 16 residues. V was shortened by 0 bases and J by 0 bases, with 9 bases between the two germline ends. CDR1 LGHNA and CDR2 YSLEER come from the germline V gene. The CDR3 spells CASSQEVGLAKNIQYF. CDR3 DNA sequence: TGCGCCAGCAGCCAAGAGGTCGGACTAGCCAAAAACATTCAGTACTTC.

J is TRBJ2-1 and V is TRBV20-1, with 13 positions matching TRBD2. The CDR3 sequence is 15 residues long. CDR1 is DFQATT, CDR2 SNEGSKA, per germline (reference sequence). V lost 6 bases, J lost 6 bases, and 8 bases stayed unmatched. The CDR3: CSAPGLAGDGNEQFF. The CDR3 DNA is TGCAGTGCCCCCGGACTAGCGGGAGACGGCAATGAGCAGTTCTTC.

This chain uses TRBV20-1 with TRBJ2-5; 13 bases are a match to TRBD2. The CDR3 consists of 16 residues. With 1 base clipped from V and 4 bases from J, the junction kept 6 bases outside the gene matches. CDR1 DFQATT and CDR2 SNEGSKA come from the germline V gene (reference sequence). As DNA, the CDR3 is TGCAGTGCTAGAGGCCCCCGACTAGCGGGGGGAGAGACCCAGTACTTC. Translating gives CSARGPRLAGGETQYF.

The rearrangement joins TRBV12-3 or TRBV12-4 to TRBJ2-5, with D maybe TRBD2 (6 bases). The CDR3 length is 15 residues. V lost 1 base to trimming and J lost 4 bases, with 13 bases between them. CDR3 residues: CASSLDGVGGETQYF. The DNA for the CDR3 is TGTGCCAGCAGTTTAGATGGGGTCGGGGGAGAGACCCAGTACTTC.

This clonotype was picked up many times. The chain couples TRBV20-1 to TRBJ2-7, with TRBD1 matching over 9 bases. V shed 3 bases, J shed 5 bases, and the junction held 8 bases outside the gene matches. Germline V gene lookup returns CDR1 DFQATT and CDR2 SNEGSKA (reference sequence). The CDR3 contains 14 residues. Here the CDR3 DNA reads TGCAGTGCTAGTCCTAGGACAGGGGTTAACGAGCAGTACTTC. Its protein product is CSASPRTGVNEQYF.

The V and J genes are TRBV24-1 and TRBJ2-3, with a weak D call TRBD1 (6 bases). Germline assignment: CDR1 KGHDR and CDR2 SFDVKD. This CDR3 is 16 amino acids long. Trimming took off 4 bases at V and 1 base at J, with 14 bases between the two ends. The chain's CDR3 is CATSDRDIPGTDTQYF. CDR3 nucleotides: TGTGCCACCAGTGACCGGGACATTCCGGGCACAGATACGCAGTATTTT.

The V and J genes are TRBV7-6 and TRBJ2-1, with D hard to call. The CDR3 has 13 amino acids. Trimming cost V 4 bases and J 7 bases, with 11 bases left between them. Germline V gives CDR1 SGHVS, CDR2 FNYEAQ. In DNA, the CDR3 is TGTGCCAGCAGCTGGTCCTGGCTGAATGAGCAGTTCTTC. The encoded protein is CASSWSWLNEQFF.

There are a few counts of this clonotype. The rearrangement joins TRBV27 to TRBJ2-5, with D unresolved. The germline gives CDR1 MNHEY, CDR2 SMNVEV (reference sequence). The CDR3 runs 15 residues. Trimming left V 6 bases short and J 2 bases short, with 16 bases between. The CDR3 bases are TGTGCCAGCAGATTCGCCCCCTTTAGTCAAGAGACCCAGTACTTC. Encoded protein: CASRFAPFSQETQYF.

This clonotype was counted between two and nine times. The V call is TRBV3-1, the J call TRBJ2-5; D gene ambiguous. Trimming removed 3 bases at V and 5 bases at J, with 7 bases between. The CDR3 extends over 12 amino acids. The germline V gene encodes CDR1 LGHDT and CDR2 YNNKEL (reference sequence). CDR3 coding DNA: TGTGCCAGCAGCCAGTTCTTGGAGACCCAGTACTTC. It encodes CASSQFLETQYF.

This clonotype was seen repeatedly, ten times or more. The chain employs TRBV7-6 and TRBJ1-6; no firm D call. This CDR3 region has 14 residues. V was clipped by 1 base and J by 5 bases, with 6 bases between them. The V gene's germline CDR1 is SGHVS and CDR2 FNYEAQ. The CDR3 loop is CASSLDSDNSPLHF. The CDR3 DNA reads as TGTGCCAGCAGCTTAGACAGTGATAATTCACCCCTCCACTTT.

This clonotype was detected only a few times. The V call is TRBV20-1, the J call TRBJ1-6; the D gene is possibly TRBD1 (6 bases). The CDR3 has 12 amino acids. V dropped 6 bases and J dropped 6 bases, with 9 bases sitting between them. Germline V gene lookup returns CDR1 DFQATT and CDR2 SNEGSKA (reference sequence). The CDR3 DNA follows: TGCAGTGCCAGGGGCAGTAATTCACCCCTCCACTTT. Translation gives CSARGSNSPLHF.

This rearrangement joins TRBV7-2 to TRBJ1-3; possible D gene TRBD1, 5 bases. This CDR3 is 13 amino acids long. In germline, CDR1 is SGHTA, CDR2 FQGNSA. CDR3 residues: CAAGLPFGNTIYF. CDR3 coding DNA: TGTGCAGCAGGGCTCCCGTTTGGAAACACCATATATTTT.

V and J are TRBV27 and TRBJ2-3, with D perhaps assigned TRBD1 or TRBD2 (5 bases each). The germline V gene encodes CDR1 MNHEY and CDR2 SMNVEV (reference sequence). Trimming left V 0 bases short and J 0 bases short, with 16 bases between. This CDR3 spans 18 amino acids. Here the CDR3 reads CASSLSSGTLTSTDTQYF. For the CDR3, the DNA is TGTGCCAGCAGTTTATCCTCCGGGACCCTAACTAGCACAGATACGCAGTATTTT.

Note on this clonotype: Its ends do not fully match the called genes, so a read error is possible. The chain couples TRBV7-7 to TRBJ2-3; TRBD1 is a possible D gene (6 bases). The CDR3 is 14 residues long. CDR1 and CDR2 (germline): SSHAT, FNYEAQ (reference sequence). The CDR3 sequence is CASSLGGQGQTQYF. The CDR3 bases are TGTGCTAGCAGCTTAGGGGGTCAGGGGCAGACGCAGTATTTT.

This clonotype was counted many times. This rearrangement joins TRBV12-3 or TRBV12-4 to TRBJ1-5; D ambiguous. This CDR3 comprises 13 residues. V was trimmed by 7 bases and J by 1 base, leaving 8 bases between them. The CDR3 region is CASNVGSNQPQHF. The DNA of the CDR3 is TGTGCCAGCAACGTGGGGAGCAATCAGCCCCAGCATTTT.

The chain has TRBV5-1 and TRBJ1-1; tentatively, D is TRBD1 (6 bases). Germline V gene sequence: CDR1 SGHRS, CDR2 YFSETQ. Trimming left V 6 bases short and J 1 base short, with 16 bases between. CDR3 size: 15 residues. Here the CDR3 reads CASTWGGRWNTEAFF. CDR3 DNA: TGCGCCAGCACCTGGGGGGGCCGGTGGAACACTGAAGCTTTCTTT.

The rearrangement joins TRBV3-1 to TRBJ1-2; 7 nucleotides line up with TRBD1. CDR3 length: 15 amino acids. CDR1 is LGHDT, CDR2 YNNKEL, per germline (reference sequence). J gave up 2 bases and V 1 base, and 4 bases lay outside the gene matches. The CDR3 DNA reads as TGTGCCAGCAGCCAAGTCGGGACAGCCAACTATGGCTACACCTTC. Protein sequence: CASSQVGTANYGYTF.

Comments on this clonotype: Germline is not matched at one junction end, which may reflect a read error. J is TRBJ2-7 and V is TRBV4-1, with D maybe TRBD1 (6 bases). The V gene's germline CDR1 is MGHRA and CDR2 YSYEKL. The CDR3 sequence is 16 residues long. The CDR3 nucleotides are TGCGCCAGCATCCAAGACAGGACTTCCCTTGCCTACGAGCAGTACTTC. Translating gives CASIQDRTSLAYEQYF.

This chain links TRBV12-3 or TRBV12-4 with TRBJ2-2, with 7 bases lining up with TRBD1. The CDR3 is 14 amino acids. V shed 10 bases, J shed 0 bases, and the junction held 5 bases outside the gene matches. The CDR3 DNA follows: TGTGCCAACGGGGACAGAGCGAACACCGGGGAGCTGTTTTTT. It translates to CANGDRANTGELFF.

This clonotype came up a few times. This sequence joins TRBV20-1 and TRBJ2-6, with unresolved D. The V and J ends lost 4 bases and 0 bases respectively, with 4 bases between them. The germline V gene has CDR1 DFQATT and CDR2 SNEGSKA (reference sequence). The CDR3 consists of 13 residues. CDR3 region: CSANPSGANVLTF. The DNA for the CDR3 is TGCAGTGCTAACCCCTCTGGGGCCAACGTCCTGACTTTC.

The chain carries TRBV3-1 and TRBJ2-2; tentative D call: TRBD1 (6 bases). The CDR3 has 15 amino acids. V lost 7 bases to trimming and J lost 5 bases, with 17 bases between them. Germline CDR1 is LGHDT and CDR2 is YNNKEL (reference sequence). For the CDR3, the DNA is TGTGCCAGCAAAAGGGACACACACTTTACCGGGGAGCTGTTTTTT. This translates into CASKRDTHFTGELFF. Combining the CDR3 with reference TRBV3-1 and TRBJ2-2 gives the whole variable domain DTAVSQTPKYLVTQMGNDKSIKCEQNLGHDTMYWYKQDSKKFLKIMFSYNNKELIINETVPNRFSPKSPDKAHLNLHINSLELGDSAVYFCASKRDTHFTGELFFGEGSRLTVL.